This TCR beta chain was retrieved from a study of CD8+ T cells in alopecia areata. About the research overall: Treated patients were dosed with oral tofacitinib, taking 5 to 10 mg twice daily. Study-wide results and caveats: Affected scalp, especially in alopecia totalis/universalis, had a higher clonality than normal scalp did.

This clone showed up just a few times. Its antigen is unknown. RNA was extracted and reverse transcribed into cDNA as the sequencing template. The repertoire was sequenced with immunoSEQ multiplex PCR; TCRdb's copy has only in-frame clones and lacks some. The sample holds more than 150,000 clones, 50% to 65% seen once. The CDR3 has 14 amino acids. Germline CDR1 reads SNHLY; CDR2 reads FYNNEI. Trimming removed 6 bases from V and 5 bases from J; junction bases left unmatched: 7. The rearrangement uses TRBV2 and TRBJ1-5, with TRBD1 identical over 7 bases. The TCR comes from a human donor with alopecia areata. The specimen comprised CD8+ T cells sorted from blood, sampled at week 0. The CDR3 DNA follows: TGTGCCAGCAGACAACCAGGGGGTCATCAGCCCCAGCATTTT. Translated, it gives CASRQPGGHQPQHF.